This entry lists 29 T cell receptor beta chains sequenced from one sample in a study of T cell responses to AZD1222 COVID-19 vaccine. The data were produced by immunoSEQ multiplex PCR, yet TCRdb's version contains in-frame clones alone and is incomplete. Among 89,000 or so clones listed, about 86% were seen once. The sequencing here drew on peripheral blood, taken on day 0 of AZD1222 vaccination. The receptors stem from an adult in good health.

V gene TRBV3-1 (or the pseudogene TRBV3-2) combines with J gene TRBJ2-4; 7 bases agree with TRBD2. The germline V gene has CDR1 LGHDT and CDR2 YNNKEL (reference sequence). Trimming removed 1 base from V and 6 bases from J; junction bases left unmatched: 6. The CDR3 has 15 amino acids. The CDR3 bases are TGTGCCAGCAGCCAAGGAGCGATAGCGGGAAACATTCAGTACTTC. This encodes CASSQGAIAGNIQYF.

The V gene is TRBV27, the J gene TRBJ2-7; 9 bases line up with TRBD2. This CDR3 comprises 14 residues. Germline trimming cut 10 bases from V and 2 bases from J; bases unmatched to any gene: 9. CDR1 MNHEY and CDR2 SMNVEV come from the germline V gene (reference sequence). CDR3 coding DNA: TGTGCCACCAGCCAGGGACTAGCCGCCTACGAGCAGTACTTC. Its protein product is CATSQGLAAYEQYF.

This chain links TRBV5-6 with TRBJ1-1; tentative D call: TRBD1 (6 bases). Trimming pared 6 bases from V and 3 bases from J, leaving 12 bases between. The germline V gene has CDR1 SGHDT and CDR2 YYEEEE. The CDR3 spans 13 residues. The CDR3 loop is CASTKDRYTEAFF. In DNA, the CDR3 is TGTGCCAGCACCAAAGACAGGTACACTGAAGCTTTCTTT.

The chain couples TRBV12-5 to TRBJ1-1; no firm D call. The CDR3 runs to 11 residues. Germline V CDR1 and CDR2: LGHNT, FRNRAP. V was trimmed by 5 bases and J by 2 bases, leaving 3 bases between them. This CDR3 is CASGINTEAFF. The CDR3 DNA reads TGTGCTAGTGGTATAAACACTGAAGCTTTCTTT.

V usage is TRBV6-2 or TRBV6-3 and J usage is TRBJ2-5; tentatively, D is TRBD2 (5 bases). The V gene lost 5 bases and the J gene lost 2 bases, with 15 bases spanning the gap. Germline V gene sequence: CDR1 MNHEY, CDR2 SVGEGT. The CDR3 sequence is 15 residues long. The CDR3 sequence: CASSGDGLLQETQYF. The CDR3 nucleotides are TGTGCCAGCAGTGGGGATGGACTGCTACAAGAGACCCAGTACTTC.

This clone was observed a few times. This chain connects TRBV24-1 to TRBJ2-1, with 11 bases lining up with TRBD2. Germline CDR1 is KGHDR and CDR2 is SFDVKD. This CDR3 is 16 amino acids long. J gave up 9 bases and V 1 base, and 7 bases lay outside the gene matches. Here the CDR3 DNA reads TGTGCCACCAGTGATTTCTCTAGCGGGAGGATCAGTGAGCAGTTCTTC. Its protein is CATSDFSSGRISEQFF.

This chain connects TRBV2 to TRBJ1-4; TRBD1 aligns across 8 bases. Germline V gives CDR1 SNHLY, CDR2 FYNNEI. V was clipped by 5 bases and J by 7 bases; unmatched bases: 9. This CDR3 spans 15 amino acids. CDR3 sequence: CASSPRTGFGEKLFF. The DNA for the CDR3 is TGTGCCAGCAGTCCACGGACAGGGTTCGGTGAAAAACTGTTTTTT.

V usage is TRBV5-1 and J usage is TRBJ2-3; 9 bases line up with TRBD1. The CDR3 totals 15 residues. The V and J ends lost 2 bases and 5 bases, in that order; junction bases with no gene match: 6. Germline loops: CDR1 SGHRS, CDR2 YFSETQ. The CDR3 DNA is TGCGCCAGCAGCTTCCAGGGACAGGGCAAAGATACGCAGTATTTT. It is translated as CASSFQGQGKDTQYF.

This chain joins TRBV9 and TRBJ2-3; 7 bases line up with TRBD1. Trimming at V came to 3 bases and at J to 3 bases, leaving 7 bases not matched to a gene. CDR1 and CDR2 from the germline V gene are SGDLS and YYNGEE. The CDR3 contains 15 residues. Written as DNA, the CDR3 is TGTGCCAGCAGCGCCGGGACAGTCCCTACAGATACGCAGTATTTT. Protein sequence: CASSAGTVPTDTQYF.

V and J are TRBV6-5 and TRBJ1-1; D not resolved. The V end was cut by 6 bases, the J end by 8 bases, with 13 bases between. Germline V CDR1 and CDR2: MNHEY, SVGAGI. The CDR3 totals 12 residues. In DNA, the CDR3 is TGTGCCAGCAGGGCCGTCGGATGGGAAGCTTTCTTT. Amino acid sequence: CASRAVGWEAFF.

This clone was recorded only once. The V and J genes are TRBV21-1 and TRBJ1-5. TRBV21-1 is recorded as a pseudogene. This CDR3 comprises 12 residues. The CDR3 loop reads CASSKDNQPQHF. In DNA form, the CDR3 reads TGTGCCAGCAGCAAAGACAATCAGCCCCAGCATTTT.

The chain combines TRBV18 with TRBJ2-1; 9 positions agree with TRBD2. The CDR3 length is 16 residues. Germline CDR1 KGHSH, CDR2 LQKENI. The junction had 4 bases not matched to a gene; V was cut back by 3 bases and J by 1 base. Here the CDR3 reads CASSPVAGVSYNEQFF. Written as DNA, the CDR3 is TGTGCCAGCTCACCGGTAGCGGGAGTGTCCTACAATGAGCAGTTCTTC.

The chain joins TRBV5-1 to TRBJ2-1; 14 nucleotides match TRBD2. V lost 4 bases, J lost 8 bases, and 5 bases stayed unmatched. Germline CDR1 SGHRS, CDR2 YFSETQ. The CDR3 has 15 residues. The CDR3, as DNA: TGCGCCAGCAGCCTGGGGACTAGCGGGAGTGATGAGCAGTTCTTC. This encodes CASSLGTSGSDEQFF.

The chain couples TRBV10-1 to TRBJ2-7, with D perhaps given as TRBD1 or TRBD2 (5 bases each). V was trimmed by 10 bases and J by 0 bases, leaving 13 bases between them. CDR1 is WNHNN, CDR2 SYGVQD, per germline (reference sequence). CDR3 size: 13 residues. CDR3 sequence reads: CANWDRSSYEQYF. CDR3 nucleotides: TGCGCCAATTGGGACCGCAGCTCCTACGAGCAGTACTTC.

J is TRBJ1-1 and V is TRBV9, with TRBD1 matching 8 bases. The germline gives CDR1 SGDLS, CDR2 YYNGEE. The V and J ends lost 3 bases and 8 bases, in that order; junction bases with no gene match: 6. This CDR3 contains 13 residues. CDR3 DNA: TGTGCCAGCAGCGCCACCTACAGGGGGGAAGCTTTCTTT. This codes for CASSATYRGEAFF.

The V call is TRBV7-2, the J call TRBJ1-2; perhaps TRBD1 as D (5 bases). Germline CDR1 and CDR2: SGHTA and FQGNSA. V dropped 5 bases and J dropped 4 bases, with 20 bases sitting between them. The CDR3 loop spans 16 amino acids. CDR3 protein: CASSPPQRDGTYGYTF. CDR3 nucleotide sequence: TGTGCCAGCAGCCCCCCTCAAAGGGACGGAACCTATGGCTACACCTTC.

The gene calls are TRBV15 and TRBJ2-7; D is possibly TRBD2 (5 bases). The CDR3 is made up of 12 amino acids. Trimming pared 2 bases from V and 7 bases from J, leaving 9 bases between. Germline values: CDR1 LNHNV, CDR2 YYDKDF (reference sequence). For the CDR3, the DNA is TGTGCCACCAGCAGAACGCAGCGGGAGCAGTACTTC. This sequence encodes CATSRTQREQYF.

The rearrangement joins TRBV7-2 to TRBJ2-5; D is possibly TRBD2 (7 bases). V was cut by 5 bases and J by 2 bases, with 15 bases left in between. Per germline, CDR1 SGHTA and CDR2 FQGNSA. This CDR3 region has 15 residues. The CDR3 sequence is CASSMEGGGQETQYF. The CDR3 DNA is TGTGCCAGCAGCATGGAGGGAGGGGGGCAAGAGACCCAGTACTTC.

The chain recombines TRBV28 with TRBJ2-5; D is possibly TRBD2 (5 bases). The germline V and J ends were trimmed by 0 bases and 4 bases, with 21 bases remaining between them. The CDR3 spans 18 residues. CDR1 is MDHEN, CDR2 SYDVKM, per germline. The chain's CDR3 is CASSLWRVTINSPETQYF. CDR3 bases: TGTGCCAGCAGTTTATGGAGGGTTACCATCAATAGCCCAGAGACCCAGTACTTC. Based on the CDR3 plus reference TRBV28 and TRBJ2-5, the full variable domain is DVKVTQSSRYLVKRTGEKVFLECVQDMDHENMFWYRQDPGLGLRLIYFSYDVKMKEKGDIPEGYSVSREKKERFSLILESASTNQTSMYLCASSLWRVTINSPETQYFGPGTRLLVL.

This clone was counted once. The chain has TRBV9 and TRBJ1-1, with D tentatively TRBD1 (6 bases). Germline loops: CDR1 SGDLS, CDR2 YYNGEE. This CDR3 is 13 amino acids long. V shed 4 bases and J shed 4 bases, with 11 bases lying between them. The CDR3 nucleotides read TGTGCCAGCAGCTACAAGGGGGGCACTGAAGCTTTCTTT. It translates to CASSYKGGTEAFF.

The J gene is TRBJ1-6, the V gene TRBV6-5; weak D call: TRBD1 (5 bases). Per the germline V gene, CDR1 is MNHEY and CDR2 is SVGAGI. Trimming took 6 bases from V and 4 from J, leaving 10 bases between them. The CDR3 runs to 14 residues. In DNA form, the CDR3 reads TGTGCCAGCAGGCCCCCAGGGTATAATTCACCCCTCCACTTT. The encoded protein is CASRPPGYNSPLHF.

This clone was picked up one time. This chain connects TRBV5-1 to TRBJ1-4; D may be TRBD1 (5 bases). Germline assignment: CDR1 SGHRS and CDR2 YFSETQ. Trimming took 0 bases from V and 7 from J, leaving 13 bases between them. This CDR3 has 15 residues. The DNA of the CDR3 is TGCGCCAGCAGCTTGGGCCCTTTGGGGGTTGAAAAACTGTTTTTT. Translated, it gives CASSLGPLGVEKLFF.

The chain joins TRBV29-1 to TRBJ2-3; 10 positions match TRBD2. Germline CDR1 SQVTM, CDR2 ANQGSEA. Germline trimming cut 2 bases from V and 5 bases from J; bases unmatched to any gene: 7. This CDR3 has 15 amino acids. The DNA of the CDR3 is TGCAGCGTTGAATGGCCTAGCGGGAGTGGAGATACGCAGTATTTT. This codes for CSVEWPSGSGDTQYF.

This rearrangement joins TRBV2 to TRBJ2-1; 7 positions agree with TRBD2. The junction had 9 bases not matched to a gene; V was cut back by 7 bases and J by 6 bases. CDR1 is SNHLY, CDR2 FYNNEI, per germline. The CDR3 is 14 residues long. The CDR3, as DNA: TGTGCCAGCACAATCGGGCTAGCGGTCAATGAGCAGTTCTTC. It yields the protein CASTIGLAVNEQFF.

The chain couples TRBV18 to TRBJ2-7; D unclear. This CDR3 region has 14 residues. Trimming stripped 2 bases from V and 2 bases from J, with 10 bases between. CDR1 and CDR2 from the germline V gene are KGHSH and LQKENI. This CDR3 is CASSPAGLTYEQYF. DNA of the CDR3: TGTGCCAGCTCACCAGCCGGGTTAACCTACGAGCAGTACTTC.

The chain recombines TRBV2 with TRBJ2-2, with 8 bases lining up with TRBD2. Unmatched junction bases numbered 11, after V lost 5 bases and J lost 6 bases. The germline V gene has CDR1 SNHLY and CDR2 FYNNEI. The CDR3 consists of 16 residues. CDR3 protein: CASSPVGSGVAGELFF. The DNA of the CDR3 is TGTGCCAGCAGTCCGGTGGGTAGCGGGGTGGCCGGGGAGCTGTTTTTT.

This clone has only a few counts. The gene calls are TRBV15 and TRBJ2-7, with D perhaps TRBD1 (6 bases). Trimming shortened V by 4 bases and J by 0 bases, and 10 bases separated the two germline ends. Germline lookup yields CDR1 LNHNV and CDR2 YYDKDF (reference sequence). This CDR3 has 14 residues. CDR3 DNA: TGTGCCACCAGCAATCAACAGGGCTCCTACGAGCAGTACTTC. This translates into CATSNQQGSYEQYF.

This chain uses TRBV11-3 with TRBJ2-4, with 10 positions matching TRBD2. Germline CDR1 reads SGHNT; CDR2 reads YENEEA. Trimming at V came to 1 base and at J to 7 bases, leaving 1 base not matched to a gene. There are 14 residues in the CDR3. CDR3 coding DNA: TGTGCCAGCAGCTTAGTAGCGGGAGGTAACATTCAGTACTTC. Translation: CASSLVAGGNIQYF.

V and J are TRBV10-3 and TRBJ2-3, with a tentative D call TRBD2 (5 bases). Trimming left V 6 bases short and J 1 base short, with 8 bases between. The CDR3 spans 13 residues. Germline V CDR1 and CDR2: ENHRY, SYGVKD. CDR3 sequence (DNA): TGTGCCATCAGGGGAGCGGGCACAGATACGCAGTATTTT. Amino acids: CAIRGAGTDTQYF.